Below are 7 T cell receptor beta chains sequenced from a single sample in a study of blood T cell repertoires in COVID-19. The data were produced by immunoSEQ multiplex PCR, yet TCRdb's version contains in-frame clones alone and is incomplete. The sample gives about 60,000 clones, around four fifths of which show up once; approximately 39% is in the top ten. The sample consisted of peripheral blood. The receptors derive from a human donor in a cohort sampled during active COVID-19.

This chain links TRBV5-6 with TRBJ1-3; 7 bases fit TRBD1. The CDR3 runs 17 residues. The germline CDR1 and CDR2 sequences are SGHDT and YYEEEE. V lost 5 bases to trimming and J lost 0 bases; unmatched junction nucleotides: 11. For the CDR3, the DNA is TGTGCCAGCAGTGAAAAGGACAGGCGGCTCTCTGGAAACACCATATATTTT. Its protein product is CASSEKDRRLSGNTIYF.

The chain carries TRBV2 and TRBJ2-1; no clear D gene. Per the germline V gene, CDR1 is SNHLY and CDR2 is FYNNEI. The CDR3 loop spans 14 amino acids. V shed 2 bases and J shed 8 bases, with 13 bases lying between them. The CDR3 nucleotides are TGTGCCAGCAGTGAAACGTGGGCCAGCTATGAGCAGTTCTTC. It encodes CASSETWASYEQFF.

The chain is built from TRBV15 and TRBJ2-7, with D maybe TRBD1 (6 bases). The V end was cut by 0 bases, the J end by 2 bases, with 11 bases between. The CDR3 has 15 residues. Germline CDR1 is LNHNV and CDR2 is YYDKDF (reference sequence). CDR3 protein: CATSREDTGTYEQYF. CDR3 nucleotides: TGTGCCACCAGCAGAGAGGACACAGGGACCTACGAGCAGTACTTC.

The genes are TRBV7-9 and TRBJ2-4; tentative D call: TRBD1 (6 bases). The germline gives CDR1 SEHNR, CDR2 FQNEAQ (reference sequence). V lost 1 base to trimming and J lost 0 bases, with 7 bases between them. The CDR3 spans 15 residues. The CDR3 coding sequence is TGTGCCAGCAGCTTAGAAGGGGGAGCCAAAAACATTCAGTACTTC. It codes for CASSLEGGAKNIQYF.

The genes are TRBV6-8 and TRBJ2-2; D is perhaps TRBD1 (5 bases). Trimming stripped 4 bases from V and 3 bases from J, with 9 bases between. CDR1 and CDR2 from the germline V gene are MNHGY and SAAAGT. This CDR3 comprises 14 residues. CDR3 sequence: CASSLCRDTGELFF. The CDR3, as DNA: TGTGCCAGCAGTTTATGCAGGGACACCGGGGAGCTGTTTTTT.

The CDR3 DNA reads TGTGCCAGCAGCCCCCGGGACAGGGGGCGCACCATATATTTT. Its protein is CASSPRDRGRTIYF. The chain joins TRBV7-9 to TRBJ1-3, with 12 bases that match TRBD1. Germline assignment: CDR1 SEHNR and CDR2 FQNEAQ (reference sequence). V was pared by 5 bases and J by 9 bases, with 5 bases of the junction left unmatched. The CDR3 extends over 14 amino acids.

V gene TRBV15 combines with J gene TRBJ2-2; 8 bases align to TRBD1. The CDR3 is made up of 16 amino acids. Germline trimming cut 1 base from V and 5 bases from J; bases unmatched to any gene: 6. Germline assignment: CDR1 LNHNV and CDR2 YYDKDF (reference sequence). This chain's CDR3 is CATSRGQGAYTGELFF. The CDR3 coding sequence is TGTGCCACCAGCAGAGGGCAGGGGGCATATACCGGGGAGCTGTTTTTT. Full variable domain (missing parts from reference TRBV15 and TRBJ2-2): DAMVIQNPRYQVTQFGKPVTLSCSQTLNHNVMYWYQQKSSQAPKLLFHYYDKDFNNEADTPDNFQSRRPNTSFCFLDIRSPGLGDTAMYLCATSRGQGAYTGELFFGEGSRLTVL.